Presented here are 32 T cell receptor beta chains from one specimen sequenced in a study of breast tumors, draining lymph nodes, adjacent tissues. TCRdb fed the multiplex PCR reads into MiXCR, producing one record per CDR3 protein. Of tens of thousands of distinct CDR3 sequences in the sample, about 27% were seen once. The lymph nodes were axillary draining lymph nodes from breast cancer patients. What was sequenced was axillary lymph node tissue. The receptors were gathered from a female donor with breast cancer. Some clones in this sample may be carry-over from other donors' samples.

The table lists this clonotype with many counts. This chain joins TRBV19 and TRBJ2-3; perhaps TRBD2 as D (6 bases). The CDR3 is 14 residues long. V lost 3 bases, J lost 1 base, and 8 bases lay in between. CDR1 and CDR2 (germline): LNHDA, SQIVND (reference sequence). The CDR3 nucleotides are TGTGCCAGTAGTATTTCTAGCGGCACAGATACGCAGTATTTT. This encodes CASSISSGTDTQYF. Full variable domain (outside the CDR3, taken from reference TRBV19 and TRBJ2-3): DGGITQSPKYLFRKEGQNVTLSCEQNLNHDAMYWYRQDPGQGLRLIYYSQIVNDFQKGDIAEGYSVSREKKESFPLTVTSAQKNPTAFYLCASSISSGTDTQYFGPGTRLTVL.

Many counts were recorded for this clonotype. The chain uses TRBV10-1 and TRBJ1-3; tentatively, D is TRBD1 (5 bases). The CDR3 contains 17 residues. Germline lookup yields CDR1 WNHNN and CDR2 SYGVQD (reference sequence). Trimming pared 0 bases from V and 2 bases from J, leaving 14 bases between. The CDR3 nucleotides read TGCGCCAGCAGTGAGTCACTCACAGGAAATACTGGAAACACCATATATTTT. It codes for CASSESLTGNTGNTIYF.

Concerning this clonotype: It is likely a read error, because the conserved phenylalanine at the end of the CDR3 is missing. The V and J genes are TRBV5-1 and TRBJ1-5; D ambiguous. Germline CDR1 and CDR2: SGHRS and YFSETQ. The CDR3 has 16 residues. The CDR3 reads CASSLEGPHSNQPQHL. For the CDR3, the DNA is TGCGCCAGCAGTTTGGAGGGCCCTCATAGCAATCAGCCCCAGCATCTT.

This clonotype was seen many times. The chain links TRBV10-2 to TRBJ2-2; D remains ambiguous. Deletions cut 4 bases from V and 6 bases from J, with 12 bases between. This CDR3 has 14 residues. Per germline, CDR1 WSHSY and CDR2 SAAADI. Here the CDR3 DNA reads TGCGCCAGCAGTGCGGAATCCGAGGCCGGGGAGCTGTTTTTT. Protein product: CASSAESEAGELFF.

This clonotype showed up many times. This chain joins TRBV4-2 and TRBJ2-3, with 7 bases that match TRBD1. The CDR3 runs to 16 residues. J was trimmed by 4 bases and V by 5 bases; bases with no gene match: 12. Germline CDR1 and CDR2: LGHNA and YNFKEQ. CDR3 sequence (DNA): TGTGCCAGCAGCTCCCCCCACGAGGGGGCCTCAGATACGCAGTATTTT. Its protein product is CASSSPHEGASDTQYF.

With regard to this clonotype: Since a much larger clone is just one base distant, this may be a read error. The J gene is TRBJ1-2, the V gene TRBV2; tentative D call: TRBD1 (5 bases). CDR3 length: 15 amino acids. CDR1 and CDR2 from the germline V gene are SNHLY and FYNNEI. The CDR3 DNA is TGTGCCAGCAGTGAAAAGAGGGGCTTTAGCTATGGCCACACCTTC. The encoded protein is CASSEKRGFSYGHTF.

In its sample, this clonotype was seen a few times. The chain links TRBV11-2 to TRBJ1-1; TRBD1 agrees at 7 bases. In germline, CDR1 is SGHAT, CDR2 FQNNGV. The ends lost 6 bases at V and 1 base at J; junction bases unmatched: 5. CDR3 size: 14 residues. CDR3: CASSVDRANTEAFF. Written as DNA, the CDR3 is TGTGCCAGCAGTGTTGACAGGGCGAACACTGAAGCTTTCTTT.

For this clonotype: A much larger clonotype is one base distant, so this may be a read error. The CDR3 reads CANRRTSGINEQFF. In DNA, the CDR3 is TGCGCCAACAGACGGACTAGCGGGATTAACGAGCAGTTCTTC. This chain links TRBV4-3 with TRBJ2-1, with 12 positions matching TRBD2. This CDR3 comprises 14 residues. The V segment lost 10 bases and the J segment 10 bases; nucleotides outside the gene matches: 11. CDR1 LGHNA and CDR2 YSLEER come from the germline V gene.

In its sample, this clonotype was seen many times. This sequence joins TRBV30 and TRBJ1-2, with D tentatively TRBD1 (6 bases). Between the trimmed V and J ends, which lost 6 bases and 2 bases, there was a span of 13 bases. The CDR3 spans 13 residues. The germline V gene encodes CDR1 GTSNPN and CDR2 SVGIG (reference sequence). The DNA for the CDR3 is TGTGCCTGCGGTACAGGGAACAACTATGGCTACACCTTC. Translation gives CACGTGNNYGYTF.

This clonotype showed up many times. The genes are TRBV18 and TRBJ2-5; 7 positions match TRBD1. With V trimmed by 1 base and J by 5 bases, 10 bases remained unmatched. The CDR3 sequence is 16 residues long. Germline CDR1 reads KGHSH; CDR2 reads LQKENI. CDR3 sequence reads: CASSPRLTGNGETQYF. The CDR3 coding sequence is TGTGCCAGCTCACCACGTTTGACAGGGAATGGGGAGACCCAGTACTTC.

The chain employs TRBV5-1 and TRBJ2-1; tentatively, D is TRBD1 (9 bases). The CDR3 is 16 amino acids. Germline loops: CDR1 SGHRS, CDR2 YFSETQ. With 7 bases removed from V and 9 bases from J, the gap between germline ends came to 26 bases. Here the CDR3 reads CASSVGTGWAGGEQFF. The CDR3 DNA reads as TGCGCCAGCTCCGTCGGGACAGGGTGGGCGGGGGGTGAGCAGTTCTTC. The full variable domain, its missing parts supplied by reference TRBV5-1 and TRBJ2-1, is KAGVTQTPRYLIKTRGQQVTLSCSPISGHRSVSWYQQTPGQGLQFLFEYFSETQRNKGNFPGRFSGRQFSNSRSEMNVSTLELGDSALYLCASSVGTGWAGGEQFFGPGTRLTVL.

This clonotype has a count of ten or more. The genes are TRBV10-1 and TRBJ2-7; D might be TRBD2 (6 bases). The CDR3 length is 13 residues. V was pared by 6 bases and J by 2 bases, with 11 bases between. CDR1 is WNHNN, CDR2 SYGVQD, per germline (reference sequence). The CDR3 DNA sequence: TGCGCCAGCAGCCCAGGGAGGACCTACGAGCAGTACTTC. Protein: CASSPGRTYEQYF.

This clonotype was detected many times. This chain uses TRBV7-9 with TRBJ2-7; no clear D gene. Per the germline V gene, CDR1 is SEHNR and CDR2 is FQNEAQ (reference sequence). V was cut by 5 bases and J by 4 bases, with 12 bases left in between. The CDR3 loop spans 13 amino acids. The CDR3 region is CASSVDNLYEQYF. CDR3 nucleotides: TGTGCCAGCAGCGTTGACAACCTGTACGAGCAGTACTTC.

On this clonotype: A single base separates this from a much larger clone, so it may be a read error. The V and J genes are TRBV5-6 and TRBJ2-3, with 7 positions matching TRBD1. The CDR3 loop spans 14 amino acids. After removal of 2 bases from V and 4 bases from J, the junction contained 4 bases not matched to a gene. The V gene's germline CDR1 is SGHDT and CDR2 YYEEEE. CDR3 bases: TGTGCCAGCAGCTTTACAGGGGCGGCAGATACGCAGTATTTT. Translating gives CASSFTGAADTQYF.

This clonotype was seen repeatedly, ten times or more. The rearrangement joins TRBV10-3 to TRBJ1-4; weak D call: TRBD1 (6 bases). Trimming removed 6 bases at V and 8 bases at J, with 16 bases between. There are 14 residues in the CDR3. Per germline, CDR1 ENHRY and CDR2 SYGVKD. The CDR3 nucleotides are TGTGCCATCAGACAGGGTCCCGCGGGGGAAAAACTGTTTTTT. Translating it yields CAIRQGPAGEKLFF.

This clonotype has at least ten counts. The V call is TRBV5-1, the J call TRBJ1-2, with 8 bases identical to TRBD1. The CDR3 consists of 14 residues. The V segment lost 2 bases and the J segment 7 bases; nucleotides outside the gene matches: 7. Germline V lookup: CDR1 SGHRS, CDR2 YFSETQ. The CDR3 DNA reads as TGCGCCAGCAGCTTTACAGGGGGGGATCGTGGCTACACCTTC. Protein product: CASSFTGGDRGYTF.

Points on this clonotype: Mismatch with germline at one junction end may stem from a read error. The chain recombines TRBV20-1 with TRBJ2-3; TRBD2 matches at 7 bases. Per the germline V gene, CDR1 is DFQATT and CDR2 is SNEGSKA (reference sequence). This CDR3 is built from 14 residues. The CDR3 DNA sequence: TGCAGTGCCAGAGCTAGCGGCCTCACAGCTACGCAGTATTTT. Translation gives CSARASGLTATQYF.

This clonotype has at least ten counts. DNA of the CDR3: TGTGCCAGCAAGGTAGAACTAGCTCGCACAGATACGCAGTATTTT. The encoded protein is CASKVELARTDTQYF. The chain is built from TRBV2 and TRBJ2-3, with D maybe TRBD2 (6 bases). This CDR3 has 15 amino acids. The V gene's germline CDR1 is SNHLY and CDR2 FYNNEI. The ends were cut back, 7 bases at V and 1 base at J, with 15 bases in the middle.

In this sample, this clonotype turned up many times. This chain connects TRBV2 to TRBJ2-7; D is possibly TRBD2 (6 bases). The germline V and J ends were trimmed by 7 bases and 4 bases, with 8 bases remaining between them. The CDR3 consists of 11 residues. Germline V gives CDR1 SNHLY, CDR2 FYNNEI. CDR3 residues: CASIAGYEQYF. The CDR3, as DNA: TGTGCCAGCATTGCGGGGTACGAGCAGTACTTC.

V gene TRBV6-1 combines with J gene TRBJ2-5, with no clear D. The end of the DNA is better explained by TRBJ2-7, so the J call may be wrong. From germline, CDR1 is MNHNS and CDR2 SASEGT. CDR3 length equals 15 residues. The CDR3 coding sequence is TGTGCCAGCAGTCAAATTCAGATAGGGATCGACGAGCAGTACTTC. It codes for CASSQIQIGIDEQYF.

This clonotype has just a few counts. For the CDR3, the DNA is TGTGCCAGCAGCGTCAGGGGAAACACTGAAGCTTTCTTT. Its protein is CASSVRGNTEAFF. This chain connects TRBV9 to TRBJ1-1, with D possibly matching TRBD1 (6 bases). Germline values: CDR1 SGDLS, CDR2 YYNGEE. The CDR3 has 13 residues. Trimming pared 2 bases from V and 2 bases from J, leaving 7 bases between.

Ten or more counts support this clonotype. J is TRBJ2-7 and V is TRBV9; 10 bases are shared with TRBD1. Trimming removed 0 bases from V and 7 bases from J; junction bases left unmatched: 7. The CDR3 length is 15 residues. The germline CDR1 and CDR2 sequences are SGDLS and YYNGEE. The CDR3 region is CASSVDGTGVREQYF. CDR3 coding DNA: TGTGCCAGCAGCGTAGACGGGACAGGGGTAAGGGAGCAGTACTTC.

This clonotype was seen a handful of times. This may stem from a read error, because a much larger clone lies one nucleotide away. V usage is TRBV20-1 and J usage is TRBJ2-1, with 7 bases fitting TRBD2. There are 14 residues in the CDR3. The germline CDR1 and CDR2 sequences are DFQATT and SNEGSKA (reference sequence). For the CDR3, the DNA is TGCAGTGCAATAGCGGGCCCCTCCTACACTGAGCAGTTCTTC. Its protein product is CSAIAGPSYTEQFF.

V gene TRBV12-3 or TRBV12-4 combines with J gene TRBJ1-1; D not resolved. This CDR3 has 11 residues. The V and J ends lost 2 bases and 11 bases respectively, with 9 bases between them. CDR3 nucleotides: TGTGCCAGCAGTTTAAACCAGTGGGCTTTCTTT. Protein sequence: CASSLNQWAFF.

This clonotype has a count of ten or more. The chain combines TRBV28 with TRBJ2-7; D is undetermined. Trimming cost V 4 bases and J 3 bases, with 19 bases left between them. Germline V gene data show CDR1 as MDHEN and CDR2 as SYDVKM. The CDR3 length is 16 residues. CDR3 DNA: TGTGCCAGCAGTTCGCCGGAACCGGGCAGGAACTACGAGCAGTACTTC. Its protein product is CASSSPEPGRNYEQYF. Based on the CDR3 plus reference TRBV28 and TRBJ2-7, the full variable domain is DVKVTQSSRYLVKRTGEKVFLECVQDMDHENMFWYRQDPGLGLRLIYFSYDVKMKEKGDIPEGYSVSREKKERFSLILESASTNQTSMYLCASSSPEPGRNYEQYFGPGTRLTVT.

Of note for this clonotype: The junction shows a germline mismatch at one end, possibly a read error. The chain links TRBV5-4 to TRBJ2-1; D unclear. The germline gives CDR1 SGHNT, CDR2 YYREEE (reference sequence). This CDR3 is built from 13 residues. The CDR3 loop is CASSLNTDNEQSF. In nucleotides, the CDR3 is TGTGCCAGCAGCCTAAATACAGACAATGAGCAGTCCTTC.

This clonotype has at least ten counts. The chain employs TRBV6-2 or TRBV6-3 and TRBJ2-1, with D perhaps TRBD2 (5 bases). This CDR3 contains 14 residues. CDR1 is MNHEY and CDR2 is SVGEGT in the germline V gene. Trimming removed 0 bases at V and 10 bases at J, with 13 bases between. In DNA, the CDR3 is TGTGCCAGCAGTTACTCGATCGCCGGGATGGAGCAGTTCTTC. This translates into CASSYSIAGMEQFF.

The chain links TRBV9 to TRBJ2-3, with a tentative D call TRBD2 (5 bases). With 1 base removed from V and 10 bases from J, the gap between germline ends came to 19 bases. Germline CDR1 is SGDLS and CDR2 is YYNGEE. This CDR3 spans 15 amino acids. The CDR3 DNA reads TGTGCCAGCAGCGTACTGCTCAGCGGCACAGACGCGCAGTATTTT. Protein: CASSVLLSGTDAQYF.

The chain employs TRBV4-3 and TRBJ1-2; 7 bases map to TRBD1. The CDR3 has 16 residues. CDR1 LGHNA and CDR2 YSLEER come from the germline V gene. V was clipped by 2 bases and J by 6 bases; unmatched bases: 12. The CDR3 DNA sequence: TGCGCCAGCAGCCAAAGACAGGGAAACTCAGGGGATGGCTACACCTTC. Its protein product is CASSQRQGNSGDGYTF.

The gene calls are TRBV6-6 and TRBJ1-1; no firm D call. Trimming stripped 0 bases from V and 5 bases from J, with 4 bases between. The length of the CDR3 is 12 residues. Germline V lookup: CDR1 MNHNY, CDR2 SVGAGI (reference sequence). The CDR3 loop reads CASSYSYTEAFF. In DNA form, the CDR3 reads TGTGCCAGCAGTTACTCCTATACTGAAGCTTTCTTT.

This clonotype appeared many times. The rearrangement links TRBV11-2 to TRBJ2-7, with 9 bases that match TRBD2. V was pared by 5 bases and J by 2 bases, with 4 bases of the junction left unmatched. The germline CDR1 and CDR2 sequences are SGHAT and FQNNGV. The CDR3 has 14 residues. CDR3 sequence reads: CASSPGLAPYEQYF. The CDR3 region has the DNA TGTGCCAGCAGCCCTGGACTAGCGCCCTACGAGCAGTACTTC.

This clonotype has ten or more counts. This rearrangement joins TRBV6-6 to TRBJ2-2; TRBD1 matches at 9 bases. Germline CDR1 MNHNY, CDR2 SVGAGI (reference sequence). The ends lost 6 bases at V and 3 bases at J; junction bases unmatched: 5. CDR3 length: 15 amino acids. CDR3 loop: CASSRDRVDTGELFF. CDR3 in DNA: TGTGCCAGCAGCCGGGACAGGGTGGACACCGGGGAGCTGTTTTTT.